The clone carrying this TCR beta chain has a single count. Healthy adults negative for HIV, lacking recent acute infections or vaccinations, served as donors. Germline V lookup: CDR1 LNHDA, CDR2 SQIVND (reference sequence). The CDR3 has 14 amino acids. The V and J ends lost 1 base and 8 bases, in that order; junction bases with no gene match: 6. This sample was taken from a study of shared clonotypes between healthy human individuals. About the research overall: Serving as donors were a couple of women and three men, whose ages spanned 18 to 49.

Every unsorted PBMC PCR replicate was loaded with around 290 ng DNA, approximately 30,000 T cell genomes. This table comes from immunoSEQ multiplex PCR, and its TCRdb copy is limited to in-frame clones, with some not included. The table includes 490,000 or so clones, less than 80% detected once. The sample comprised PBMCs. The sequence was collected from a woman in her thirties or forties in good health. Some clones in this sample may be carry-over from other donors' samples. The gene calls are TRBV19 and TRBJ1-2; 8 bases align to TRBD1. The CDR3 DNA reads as TGTGCCAGTAGTATAGCCCAGGGGGCGCAGGGCTACACCTTC. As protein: CASSIAQGAQGYTF.